There are many counts of the clone carrying this TCR beta chain. From the 5' RACE reads, TCRdb called clonotypes with MiXCR, one entry per CDR3 protein. The data contain tens of thousands of distinct CDR3 sequences, 9% to 15% of them seen just once; the ten biggest clones take up over 6.5%. The entry originates in a study of early T cells in non-severe SARS-CoV-2 infection. Trimming took off 7 bases at V and 3 bases at J, with 6 bases between the two ends. Germline assignment: CDR1 SQVTM and CDR2 ANQGSEA. The CDR3 is 10 amino acids. Sequencing was carried out using whole blood. This chain links TRBV29-1 with TRBJ1-1; D is uncertain. This clonotype was sampled from an adult who was a healthcare worker with PCR-confirmed SARS-CoV-2 infection or an uninfected control (not recorded which). The CDR3 region has the DNA TGCAGCGGGGTGGACACTGAAGCTTTCTTT. Translation gives CSGVDTEAFF.